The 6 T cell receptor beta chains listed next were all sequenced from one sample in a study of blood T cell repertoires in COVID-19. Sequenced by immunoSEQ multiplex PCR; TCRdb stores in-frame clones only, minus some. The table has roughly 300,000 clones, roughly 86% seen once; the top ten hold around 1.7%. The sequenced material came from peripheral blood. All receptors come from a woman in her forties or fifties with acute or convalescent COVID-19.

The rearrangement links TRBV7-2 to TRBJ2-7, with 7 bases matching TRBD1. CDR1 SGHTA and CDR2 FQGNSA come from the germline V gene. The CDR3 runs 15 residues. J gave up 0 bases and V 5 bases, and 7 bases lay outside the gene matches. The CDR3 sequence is CASSRTRDSSYEQYF. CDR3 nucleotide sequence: TGTGCCAGCAGCCGCACCCGGGACAGCTCCTACGAGCAGTACTTC.

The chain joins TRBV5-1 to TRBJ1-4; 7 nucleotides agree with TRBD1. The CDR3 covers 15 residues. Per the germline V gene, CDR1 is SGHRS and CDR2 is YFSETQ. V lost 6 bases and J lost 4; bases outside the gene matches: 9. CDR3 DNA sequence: TGCGCCAGCAAGGGACAGCCTTCTCTTAATGAAAAACTGTTTTTT. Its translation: CASKGQPSLNEKLFF. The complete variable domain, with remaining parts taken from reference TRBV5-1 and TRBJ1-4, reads KAGVTQTPRYLIKTRGQQVTLSCSPISGHRSVSWYQQTPGQGLQFLFEYFSETQRNKGNFPGRFSGRQFSNSRSEMNVSTLELGDSALYLCASKGQPSLNEKLFFGSGTQLSVL.

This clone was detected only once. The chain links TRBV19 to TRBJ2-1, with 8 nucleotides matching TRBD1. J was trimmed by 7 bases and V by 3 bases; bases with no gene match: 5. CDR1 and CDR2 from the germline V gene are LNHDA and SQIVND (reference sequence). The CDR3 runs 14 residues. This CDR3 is CASSISRGRNEQFF. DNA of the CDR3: TGTGCCAGTAGTATTAGCAGGGGGCGGAATGAGCAGTTCTTC. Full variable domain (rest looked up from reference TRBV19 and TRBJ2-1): DGGITQSPKYLFRKEGQNVTLSCEQNLNHDAMYWYRQDPGQGLRLIYYSQIVNDFQKGDIAEGYSVSREKKESFPLTVTSAQKNPTAFYLCASSISRGRNEQFFGPGTRLTVL.

CDR3 residues: CATEREGSADTQYF. The CDR3 DNA is TGTGCCACCGAAAGGGAAGGTAGCGCAGATACGCAGTATTTT. The chain joins TRBV24-1 to TRBJ2-3; tentatively, D is TRBD2 (5 bases). The CDR3 runs 14 residues. Germline V gene data show CDR1 as KGHDR and CDR2 as SFDVKD. V lost 9 bases to trimming and J lost 4 bases, with 16 bases between them.

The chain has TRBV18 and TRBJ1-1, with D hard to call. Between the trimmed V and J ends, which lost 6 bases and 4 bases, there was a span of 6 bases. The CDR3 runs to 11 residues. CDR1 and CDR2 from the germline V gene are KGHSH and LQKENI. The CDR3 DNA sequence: TGTGCCAGCTCGACACTCACTGAAGCTTTCTTT. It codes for CASSTLTEAFF.

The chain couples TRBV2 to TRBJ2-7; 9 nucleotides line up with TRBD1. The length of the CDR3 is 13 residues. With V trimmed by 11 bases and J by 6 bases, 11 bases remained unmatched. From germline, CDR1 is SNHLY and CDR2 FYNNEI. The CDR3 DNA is TGTGCCCTAAGGGACAGGGATTCATCCGAGCAGTACTTC. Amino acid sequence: CALRDRDSSEQYF.